The 30 T cell receptor beta chains below come from one sample, sequenced in a study of T cells after yellow fever vaccination. Each CDR3 protein is one row after TCRdb ran MiXCR on the 5' RACE reads. The sample lists around 65,000 distinct CDR3 sequences; approximately 6.2% were seen once. Sequenced material: CD4+ T cells sorted from PBMCs, taken less than 16 days after the first yellow fever vaccination. Every receptor here comes from a man aged 18-30 years who received the YFV17D yellow fever vaccine.

This clonotype was seen repeatedly, ten times or more. The gene calls are TRBV20-1 and TRBJ1-1; D is undetermined. CDR1 and CDR2 (germline): DFQATT, SNEGSKA (reference sequence). V shed 0 bases and J shed 6 bases, with 17 bases lying between them. The CDR3 consists of 15 residues. For the CDR3, the DNA is TGCAGTGCTAGAGATCCTGCGGGCGGCCGATCTGAAGCTTTCTTT. The encoded protein is CSARDPAGGRSEAFF.

This clonotype was seen ten or more times. The chain employs TRBV10-3 and TRBJ1-2, with no clear D. The CDR3 is 13 amino acids. Germline loops: CDR1 ENHRY, CDR2 SYGVKD. The V and J ends lost 2 bases and 0 bases respectively, with 4 bases between them. CDR3 nucleotide sequence: TGTGCCATCAGTGAGGGGGCTAACTATGGCTACACCTTC. Encoded protein: CAISEGANYGYTF.

This clonotype was observed at least ten times. The J gene is TRBJ1-1, the V gene TRBV18; D unclear. CDR3 length: 13 residues. Trimming shortened V by 3 bases and J by 8 bases, and 13 bases separated the two germline ends. The germline V gene has CDR1 KGHSH and CDR2 LQKENI. DNA for the CDR3: TGTGCCAGCTCACCGCCCGTGCGGAAAGAAGCTTTCTTT. Translating gives CASSPPVRKEAFF. The entire variable domain, with the rest obtained from reference TRBV18 and TRBJ1-1, is as follows: NAGVMQNPRHLVRRRGQEARLRCSPMKGHSHVYWYRQLPEEGLKFMVYLQKENIIDESGMPKERFSAEFPKEGPSILRIQQVVRGDSAAYFCASSPPVRKEAFFGQGTRLTVV.

Many counts were recorded for this clonotype. The gene calls are TRBV12-3 or TRBV12-4 and TRBJ1-1, with unresolved D. The CDR3 is 12 amino acids. V dropped 3 bases and J dropped 4 bases, with 6 bases sitting between them. The CDR3 bases are TGTGCCAGCAGTTTTACACGCACTGAAGCTTTCTTT. Amino acids: CASSFTRTEAFF.

This clonotype was seen at least ten times. The CDR3, as DNA: TGCAGTGCGTCCGGGACTAGCGGGGGTCTCGAGCAGTACTTC. Protein: CSASGTSGGLEQYF. The chain recombines TRBV20-1 with TRBJ2-7, with 14 bases matching TRBD2. This CDR3 has 14 residues. V shed 6 bases, J shed 6 bases, and the junction held 7 bases outside the gene matches. From germline, CDR1 is DFQATT and CDR2 SNEGSKA (reference sequence).

This clonotype was counted at least ten times. The CDR3 here is CASSPGGGRNYGYTF. The CDR3 nucleotides are TGCGCCAGCAGCCCGGGGGGAGGGAGGAACTATGGCTACACCTTC. The gene calls are TRBV5-1 and TRBJ1-2; maybe TRBD1 (5 bases). Germline CDR1 and CDR2: SGHRS and YFSETQ. Deletions cut 4 bases from V and 2 bases from J, with 15 bases between. This CDR3 has 15 amino acids. Full variable domain (rest looked up from reference TRBV5-1 and TRBJ1-2): KAGVTQTPRYLIKTRGQQVTLSCSPISGHRSVSWYQQTPGQGLQFLFEYFSETQRNKGNFPGRFSGRQFSNSRSEMNVSTLELGDSALYLCASSPGGGRNYGYTFGSGTRLTVV.

There are many counts of this clonotype. The V call is TRBV7-2, the J call TRBJ1-4; no definite D call. From germline, CDR1 is SGHTA and CDR2 FQGNSA. The CDR3 has 14 residues. Trimming took 2 bases from V and 4 from J, leaving 8 bases between them. CDR3 nucleotide sequence: TGTGCCAGCAGCTTATCGTGGATTAATGAAAAACTGTTTTTT. Translating gives CASSLSWINEKLFF. The complete variable domain, with remaining parts taken from reference TRBV7-2 and TRBJ1-4, reads GAGVSQSPSNKVTEKGKDVELRCDPISGHTALYWYRQSLGQGLEFLIYFQGNSAPDKSGLPSDRFSAERTGGSVSTLTIQRTQQEDSAVYLCASSLSWINEKLFFGSGTQLSVL.

In this sample, this clonotype turned up many times. The chain has TRBV7-9 and TRBJ2-7; D gene unclear. Germline-derived CDR1 and CDR2 are SEHNR and FQNEAQ (reference sequence). V was shortened by 3 bases and J by 2 bases, with 11 bases between the two germline ends. The CDR3 covers 14 residues. The DNA for the CDR3 is TGTGCCAGCAGCTTGGATACATCTGCCTACGAGCAGTACTTC. It codes for CASSLDTSAYEQYF.

This clonotype was seen repeatedly, ten times or more. A junction boundary mismatches the germline segment, possibly from a read error. The rearrangement joins TRBV2 to TRBJ2-3; D perhaps matches TRBD2 (5 bases). This CDR3 is built from 13 residues. In germline, CDR1 is SNHLY, CDR2 FYNNEI. The CDR3 loop reads CTRQAELTDTQYF. For the CDR3, the DNA is TGCACCCGCCAAGCGGAACTTACAGATACGCAGTATTTT.

This clonotype showed up many times. This chain uses TRBV7-2 with TRBJ1-1; D is perhaps TRBD1 (5 bases). The germline V and J ends were trimmed by 7 bases and 6 bases, with 12 bases remaining between them. CDR3 length: 12 amino acids. Germline-derived CDR1 and CDR2 are SGHTA and FQGNSA. The CDR3: CASNFQGSEAFF. The CDR3 nucleotides read TGTGCCAGCAACTTCCAGGGTTCTGAAGCTTTCTTT.

This clonotype appeared many times. The CDR3 region is CASSQGGQPQHF. CDR3 sequence (DNA): TGTGCCAGCAGCCAAGGGGGCCAGCCCCAGCATTTT. This chain uses TRBV14 with TRBJ1-5, with D perhaps TRBD1 (5 bases). Germline loops: CDR1 SGHDN, CDR2 FVKESK. V was cut by 1 base and J by 7 bases, with 5 bases left in between. This CDR3 has 12 amino acids.

This clonotype came up many times. This chain joins TRBV5-1 and TRBJ1-1, with D perhaps matching TRBD1 (5 bases). The length of the CDR3 is 15 residues. Germline assignment: CDR1 SGHRS and CDR2 YFSETQ. V gave up 0 bases and J gave up 1 base, with 10 bases separating them. The CDR3 spells CASSLAGGKNTEAFF. The CDR3 coding sequence is TGCGCCAGCAGCTTGGCCGGGGGGAAGAACACTGAAGCTTTCTTT.

This clonotype was picked up many times. This chain joins TRBV5-1 and TRBJ1-4; 8 bases align to TRBD1. The CDR3 loop spans 13 amino acids. With 4 bases clipped from V and 7 bases from J, the junction kept 3 bases outside the gene matches. Per germline, CDR1 SGHRS and CDR2 YFSETQ. The DNA for the CDR3 is TGCGCCAGCAGCCGGGGACAGGTTGAAAAACTGTTTTTT. The encoded protein is CASSRGQVEKLFF.

This clonotype was seen ten or more times. The chain combines TRBV20-1 with TRBJ1-1; the match to TRBD1 covers 7 bases. The junction had 11 bases not matched to a gene; V was cut back by 6 bases and J by 1 base. Germline CDR1 reads DFQATT; CDR2 reads SNEGSKA (reference sequence). CDR3 length: 15 residues. This CDR3 is CSARQGRRENTEAFF. As DNA, the CDR3 is TGCAGTGCCCGACAGGGTAGGAGGGAGAACACTGAAGCTTTCTTT.

This clonotype was seen many times. The chain links TRBV27 to TRBJ1-5; TRBD1 is a possible D gene (5 bases). The V end was cut by 5 bases, the J end by 0 bases, with 20 bases between. Germline V CDR1 and CDR2: MNHEY, SMNVEV (reference sequence). The CDR3 contains 18 residues. The CDR3, as DNA: TGTGCCAGCAGTCGCCGACGGGGACCCACGTATAGCAATCAGCCCCAGCATTTT. Encoded protein: CASSRRRGPTYSNQPQHF.

This clonotype was seen many times. The chain uses TRBV12-3 or TRBV12-4 and TRBJ1-2; D is possibly TRBD1 (5 bases). The CDR3 loop spans 14 amino acids. The V end lost 3 bases, the J end lost 2 bases, and 10 bases lay between the germline ends. The CDR3 loop reads CASSFGKGNYGYTF. The CDR3 DNA is TGTGCCAGCAGTTTCGGAAAGGGGAACTATGGCTACACCTTC.

This clonotype was counted at least ten times. The chain has TRBV11-2 and TRBJ2-1; TRBD2 matches at 8 bases. V was pared by 6 bases and J by 6 bases, with 10 bases of the junction left unmatched. Germline lookup yields CDR1 SGHAT and CDR2 FQNNGV. This CDR3 has 15 amino acids. As DNA, the CDR3 is TGTGCCAGCAGGCCACTTGGCGGGGGGCCCAATGAGCAGTTCTTC. It is translated as CASRPLGGGPNEQFF.

The genes are TRBV20-1 and TRBJ1-1, with 7 positions matching TRBD1. Germline CDR1 reads DFQATT; CDR2 reads SNEGSKA (reference sequence). The CDR3 consists of 13 residues. V shed 8 bases, J shed 3 bases, and the junction held 9 bases outside the gene matches. This CDR3 reads CSPTQGLDTEAFF. As DNA, the CDR3 is TGCAGTCCTACACAGGGGCTGGACACTGAAGCTTTCTTT.

This clonotype was seen at least ten times. The rearrangement links TRBV7-9 to TRBJ1-3; TRBD1 agrees at 7 bases. CDR1 SEHNR and CDR2 FQNEAQ come from the germline V gene (reference sequence). The CDR3 runs to 16 residues. The J segment lost 3 bases and the V segment lost 6 bases, leaving 11 bases of the junction unmatched. CDR3 DNA: TGTGCCAGCAGTATAACCCACAGGGGCGATGGAAACACCATATATTTT. Amino acids: CASSITHRGDGNTIYF.

This chain uses TRBV7-2 with TRBJ1-2; possibly TRBD1 for D (5 bases). The ends were cut back, 1 base at V and 8 bases at J, with 5 bases in the middle. Germline CDR1 is SGHTA and CDR2 is FQGNSA. This CDR3 comprises 11 residues. In DNA, the CDR3 is TGTGCCAGCAGCTTAGGGGGGGGCTACACCTTC. Translated: CASSLGGGYTF.

This clonotype was seen many times. The V call is TRBV7-2, the J call TRBJ1-6, with D perhaps TRBD1 (6 bases). Germline V gene lookup returns CDR1 SGHTA and CDR2 FQGNSA. The CDR3 is 15 residues long. V was cut by 5 bases and J by 5 bases, with 13 bases left in between. Here the CDR3 DNA reads TGTGCCAGCAGCCACGGTGGGGGCCATAATTCACCCCTCCACTTT. This translates into CASSHGGGHNSPLHF.

This clonotype showed up many times. The chain couples TRBV12-3 or TRBV12-4 to TRBJ1-5; TRBD1 is a possible D gene (5 bases). V lost 6 bases to trimming and J lost 4 bases, with 13 bases between them. This CDR3 is 14 amino acids long. In nucleotides, the CDR3 is TGTGCCAGCAGCCCCGCCAGGGAGAATCAGCCCCAGCATTTT. Protein sequence: CASSPARENQPQHF.

This clonotype was detected many times. The chain has TRBV4-3 and TRBJ2-6, with a tentative D call TRBD1 (6 bases). The CDR3 is 14 residues long. Trimming stripped 4 bases from V and 3 bases from J, with 7 bases between. Germline CDR1 LGHNA, CDR2 YSLEER. CDR3 sequence (DNA): TGCGCCAGCAGCCCCAGGGGTGGGGCCAACGTCCTGACTTTC. This gives the protein CASSPRGGANVLTF.

This clonotype has ten or more counts. J is TRBJ1-2 and V is TRBV25-1; TRBD1 matches at 7 bases. Germline V gives CDR1 MGHDK, CDR2 SYGVNS. V lost 6 bases, J lost 9 bases, and 7 bases stayed unmatched. The CDR3 has 12 residues. CDR3 region: CASSPDRVRYTF. CDR3 DNA: TGTGCCAGCAGCCCAGACAGGGTACGCTACACCTTC.

This clonotype was observed many times. The chain joins TRBV4-3 to TRBJ1-2; possibly TRBD1 for D (5 bases). Trimming cost V 0 bases and J 4 bases, with 12 bases left between them. The CDR3 length is 15 residues. The germline CDR1 and CDR2 sequences are LGHNA and YSLEER. CDR3 sequence (DNA): TGCGCCAGCAGCCAAGATCGGCAGGGACTCTATGGCTACACCTTC. It yields the protein CASSQDRQGLYGYTF.

There are many counts of this clonotype. The CDR3 protein is CASSQVGLAGGSSYNEQFF. The DNA of the CDR3 is TGCGCCAGCAGCCAAGTCGGACTAGCGGGGGGGAGCTCCTACAATGAGCAGTTCTTC. This chain uses TRBV4-3 with TRBJ2-1, with 15 bases fitting TRBD2. The CDR3 is made up of 19 amino acids. Germline V gives CDR1 LGHNA, CDR2 YSLEER. J gave up 0 bases and V 1 base, and 4 bases lay outside the gene matches.

This clonotype occurred many times. The rearrangement joins TRBV29-1 to TRBJ1-2; D ambiguous. Trimming removed 6 bases from V and 4 bases from J, with 9 bases in between. The CDR3 runs to 11 residues. Germline loops: CDR1 SQVTM, CDR2 ANQGSEA. CDR3 sequence (DNA): TGCAGCGTGGCCCACCTCTATGGCTACACCTTC. Translation: CSVAHLYGYTF.

The sample holds many counts of this clonotype. The chain recombines TRBV10-3 with TRBJ2-3; tentatively, D is TRBD2 (5 bases). V lost 5 bases and J lost 2, with 11 bases in between. Per germline, CDR1 ENHRY and CDR2 SYGVKD. The CDR3 is 14 residues long. The CDR3 nucleotides are TGTGCCATCAGTCTTTCGGGGTACACAGATACGCAGTATTTT. This encodes CAISLSGYTDTQYF.

This clonotype was seen repeatedly, ten times or more. The V gene is TRBV5-1, the J gene TRBJ2-7; D possibly corresponds to TRBD2 (6 bases). V dropped 0 bases and J dropped 4 bases, with 14 bases sitting between them. The CDR3 sequence is 15 residues long. Per the germline V gene, CDR1 is SGHRS and CDR2 is YFSETQ. The CDR3 region is CASSLVLGGLYEQYF. In DNA, the CDR3 is TGCGCCAGCAGCTTGGTTCTCGGGGGTCTTTACGAGCAGTACTTC.

This clonotype was counted ten times or more. V gene TRBV7-2 combines with J gene TRBJ2-7; D possibly corresponds to TRBD2 (5 bases). V lost 7 bases and J lost 2, with 21 bases in between. Germline CDR1 is SGHTA and CDR2 is FQGNSA. The CDR3 runs to 16 residues. The CDR3 DNA reads as TGTGCCAGCACCCTCCTTTACGGAGCGGATACCTACGAGCAGTACTTC. Translation gives CASTLLYGADTYEQYF. The full variable domain, its missing parts supplied by reference TRBV7-2 and TRBJ2-7, is GAGVSQSPSNKVTEKGKDVELRCDPISGHTALYWYRQSLGQGLEFLIYFQGNSAPDKSGLPSDRFSAERTGGSVSTLTIQRTQQEDSAVYLCASTLLYGADTYEQYFGPGTRLTVT.